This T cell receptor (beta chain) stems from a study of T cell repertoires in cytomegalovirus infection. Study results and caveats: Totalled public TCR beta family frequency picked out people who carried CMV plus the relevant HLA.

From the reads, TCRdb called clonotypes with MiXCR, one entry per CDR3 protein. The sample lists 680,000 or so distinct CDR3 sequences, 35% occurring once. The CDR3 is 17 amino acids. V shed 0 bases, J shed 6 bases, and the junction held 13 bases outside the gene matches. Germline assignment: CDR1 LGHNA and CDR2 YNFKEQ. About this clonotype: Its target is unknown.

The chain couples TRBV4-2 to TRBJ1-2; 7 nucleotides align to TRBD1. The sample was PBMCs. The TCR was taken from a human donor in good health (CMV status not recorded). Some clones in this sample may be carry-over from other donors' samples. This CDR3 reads CASSQDPLKIGGHGYTF. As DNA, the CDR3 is TGTGCCAGCAGCCAAGACCCTCTTAAGATAGGGGGCCATGGCTACACCTTC.